The TCR beta chain described here comes from a study of identifying expanded T cells in peripheral blood. Overall study findings and caveats: Differentially abundant clones: 1 to 1.5 between replicates, 15 to 17 at two to three weeks, under 25 at four. Approximately 2-week clone count variance significantly increased as total template count grew.

This CDR3 is 13 amino acids long. Germline V lookup: CDR1 MNHEY, CDR2 SMNVEV (reference sequence). V shed 3 bases and J shed 6 bases, with 11 bases lying between them. Concerning this clone: What it recognizes is unknown.

Libraries were prepared by immunoSEQ multiplex PCR; TCRdb keeps only in-frame clonotypes and omits some of them. Found here are approximately 130,000 clones, 84% of them singletons; the top ten hold 3.3%. During the collection period, no donor immune events like infections were recorded. Sequencing used blood. The chain couples TRBV27 to TRBJ1-2; maybe TRBD1 (6 bases). The receptor was derived from a person aged 18 to 75 in good health. This CDR3 reads CASSFSQGNGYTF. As DNA, the CDR3 is TGTGCCAGCAGTTTTAGCCAGGGGAATGGCTACACCTTC.